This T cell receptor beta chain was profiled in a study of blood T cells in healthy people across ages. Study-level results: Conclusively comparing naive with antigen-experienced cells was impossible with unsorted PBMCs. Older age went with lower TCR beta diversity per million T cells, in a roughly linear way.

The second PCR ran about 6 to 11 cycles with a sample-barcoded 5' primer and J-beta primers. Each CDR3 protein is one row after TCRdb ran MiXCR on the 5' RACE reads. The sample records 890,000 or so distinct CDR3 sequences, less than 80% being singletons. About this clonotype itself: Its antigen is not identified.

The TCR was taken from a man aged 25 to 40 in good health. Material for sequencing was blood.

DNA for the CDR3: TGCAGCGCCGGAGGCAGTCCTGGGGGAAACATTCAGTACTTC. It is translated as CSAGGSPGGNIQYF. V and J are TRBV29-1 and TRBJ2-4; perhaps D is TRBD1 or TRBD2 (5 bases each). This CDR3 has 14 amino acids. CDR1 is SQVTM, CDR2 ANQGSEA, per germline. V was trimmed by 7 bases and J by 6 bases, leaving 19 bases between them. Together with reference TRBV29-1 and TRBJ2-4, the CDR3 gives the full variable domain: SAVISQKPSRDICQRGTSLTIQCQVDSQVTMMFWYRQQPGQSLTLIATANQGSEATYESGFVIDKFPISRPNLTFSTLTVSNMSPEDSSIYLCSAGGSPGGNIQYFGAGTRLSVL.